This record covers a single T cell receptor (beta chain). The T cells that were sequenced for TCR beta were CD8+ and CD4+ cells from blood. Both CD4+ and CD8+ T cells were negatively isolated, and TEMRA cells underwent FACS enrichment. This sample is part of a study of CD8 T cells in Susac syndrome. In germline, CDR1 is GTSNPN, CDR2 SVGIG (reference sequence). The V gene end was trimmed by 3 bases and the J gene end by 4 bases; junction bases not matched to a gene: 5. This CDR3 region has 14 residues. Random hexamers primed reverse transcription of 0.5 to 1 ug RNA. Amplification of TCR beta CDR3 by immunoSEQ multiplex PCR spanned 54 Vbeta and 13 Jbeta. TCRdb redid the calling of the immunoSEQ multiplex PCR reads with MiXCR, one entry per CDR3 protein. The sample lists around 170,000 distinct CDR3 sequences, 92% occurring once.

The clonotype comes from a human donor in good health. The chain couples TRBV30 to TRBJ1-4, with 7 bases that match TRBD1. Source material: CD4+ T cells from PBMCs. The CDR3 here is CAWSQGQFNEKLFF. The CDR3 DNA is TGTGCCTGGAGCCAGGGACAGTTTAATGAAAAACTGTTTTTT.